This entry is about one T cell receptor beta chain. Its specificity is unknown. TCRdb reprocessed the 5' RACE reads and reports one entry per CDR3 protein, with no DNA. The sample has about 460,000 distinct CDR3 sequences. The CDR3 contains 14 residues. Germline V CDR1 and CDR2: DFQATT, SNEGSKA (reference sequence). The data are from a study of T cells expressing NK-cell markers. Across the whole study: From sorted CD3+CD56+NKG2C+, CD3+CD56+NKG2C- and CD3+CD56-NKG2C+ T cells came the TCR beta repertoires. In the group of eight sequenced donors, seven were HCMV-seropositive and one was seronegative.

Whole-study results and caveats: The same clonotypes also predominated in the CD3+CD56-NKG2C+ fraction of several donors.

This receptor was obtained from a woman aged 50 to 65 in good health. The rearrangement joins TRBV20-1 to TRBJ2-4; the TCRdb call, TRBD2, lacks DNA for checking. The sample comprised blood T cells: a sorted CD56 or NKG2C T cell subset, CD4+ or CD8+ T cells, or bulk PBMC T cells (not recorded which). This chain's CDR3 is CSARLRVGKNIQYF.